These T cell receptor beta chains were read from a single sample in a study of blood T cell repertoires in COVID-19. The data were produced by immunoSEQ multiplex PCR, yet TCRdb's version contains in-frame clones alone and is incomplete. The table includes about 430,000 clones, approximately 88% detected once. The specimen sequenced was PBMCs or T cells enriched from blood (not recorded which). The receptors shown here come from a woman in her 30s with acute COVID-19. Both conserved end residues are part of each CDR3. The order of the fields is clone size, V gene, J gene, D gene, CDR3 DNA, CDR3 protein. D genes are given only for firm matches. The listing skips clone size in some rows; elsewhere it reads once, few, many or a size class.

-	TRBV3-1/TRBV3-2	TRBJ2-1	TRBD2	TGTGCCAGCAGCCAGTTAGGGGGCGCGTCTAGCGGGGCTCTCTCCTACAATGAGCAGTTCTTC	CASSQLGGASSGALSYNEQFF
-	TRBV6-5	TRBJ1-4	TRBD1	TGTGCCAGCTCCGTGGGCAGGGGGCTTGAAAAACTGTTTTTT	CASSVGRGLEKLFF
-	TRBV6-1	TRBJ2-7	TRBD1	TGTGCCAGCAGTGAAACGGGACAGGGGAGCTACGAGCAGTACTTC	CASSETGQGSYEQYF
-	TRBV29-1	TRBJ2-5	-	TGCAGCGTTGAAGATGACGGACGGGGGGCCGGGTACCAAGAGACCCAGTACTTC	CSVEDDGRGAGYQETQYF
-	TRBV11-2	TRBJ1-6	-	TGTGCCAGCTGCATGGAGGGCTCCTTTACCTATTCACCCCTCCACTTT	CASCMEGSFTYSPLHF
-	TRBV2	TRBJ2-2	TRBD1	TGTGCCAGCAGTGGATTACAGGGGTACGGGGAGCTGTTTTTT	CASSGLQGYGELFF
-	TRBV10-1	TRBJ1-1	-	TGCGCCAGCAGTGAGACCTGGTCTCGGGTGAACACTGAAGCTTTCTTT	CASSETWSRVNTEAFF
-	TRBV27	TRBJ2-7	TRBD1	TGTGCCAGCAGTTTGGGGGGACAGGGGATCGCCTACGAGCAGTACTTC	CASSLGGQGIAYEQYF
-	TRBV2	TRBJ1-5	TRBD1	TGTGCCAGCGCGTGGACAGGGACTTATCAGCCCCAGCATTTT	CASAWTGTYQPQHF
-	TRBV6-6	TRBJ1-5	TRBD1	TGTGCCAGCAGTGCTGAGGGGGCCAGCAATCAGCCCCAGCATTTT	CASSAEGASNQPQHF
-	TRBV18	TRBJ1-1	-	TGTGCCAGCTCACCTCTCCGGGGTCCCGGAACCACACGCGCTGAAGCTTTCTTT	CASSPLRGPGTTRAEAFF
once	TRBV7-9	TRBJ2-7	-	TGTGCCAGCAGCTTAAATTTGGGGCACGAGCAGTACTTC	CASSLNLGHEQYF
-	TRBV5-6	TRBJ2-3	-	TGTGCCAGCAGCCAAAGGACAGTTAGCACAGATACGCAGTATTTT	CASSQRTVSTDTQYF
-	TRBV7-8	TRBJ2-3	TRBD1	TGTGCCAGCACCTTGCCAAGGGGGCGGATATCCCACACAGATACGCAGTATTTT	CASTLPRGRISHTDTQYF
-	TRBV27	TRBJ1-5	TRBD1	TGTGCCAGCAGTTTTGGGACAGGGCGTCAGCCCCAGCATTTT	CASSFGTGRQPQHF
few	TRBV28	TRBJ1-3	-	TGTGCCAGCAGTTTATGGTCAAGGGGTCGAAACACCATATATTTT	CASSLWSRGRNTIYF
-	TRBV5-1	TRBJ2-7	TRBD1	TGCGCCAGCAGCTTTGGGACAGGGGCGAACGAGCAGTACTTC	CASSFGTGANEQYF
-	TRBV3-1/TRBV3-2	TRBJ2-1	TRBD2	TGTGCCAGCAGCCACTTAGCGGGGGGGCCGGGGAATGAGCAGTTCTTC	CASSHLAGGPGNEQFF
-	TRBV27	TRBJ1-1	TRBD1	TGTGCCAGCAGTCAAGGGACAGGGCAGAACACTGAAGCTTTCTTT	CASSQGTGQNTEAFF
-	TRBV6-5	TRBJ2-3	-	TGTGCCAGCAGTTACTCGGCGGCCCTCACAGATACGCAGTATTTT	CASSYSAALTDTQYF
-	TRBV5-1	TRBJ1-1	-	TGCGCCAGCAGCCCAACGACAGAGAACACTGAAGCTTTCTTT	CASSPTTENTEAFF
-	TRBV6-2/TRBV6-3	TRBJ1-2	-	TGTGCCAGCAGTTACCCGAAACAGGGAGTTTTTTCCCGTGGTGGCTACACCTTC	CASSYPKQGVFSRGGYTF
-	TRBV9	TRBJ1-1	-	TGTGCCAGCAGCGTAGGGAGGAACACTGAAGCTTTCTTT	CASSVGRNTEAFF
-	TRBV7-9	TRBJ2-1	-	TGTGCCAGCAGCACGCGACAAAGCTCCTACAATGAGCAGTTCTTC	CASSTRQSSYNEQFF
-	TRBV9	TRBJ2-2	TRBD1	TGTGCCAGCAGCGCCGGGACAGGGGGCTACACCGGGGAGCTGTTTTTT	CASSAGTGGYTGELFF
once	TRBV20-1	TRBJ1-1	TRBD1	TGCAGTGCTTATACAGGGGGGAGAGCTTTCTTT	CSAYTGGRAFF
-	TRBV29-1	TRBJ1-3	TRBD1	TGCAGCGCCGGACAGGGGGGATCTGGAAACACCATATATTTT	CSAGQGGSGNTIYF
-	TRBV7-2	TRBJ1-5	-	TGTGCCAGCAGCTCTTCCAGGAATCAGCCCCAGCATTTT	CASSSSRNQPQHF
once	TRBV27	TRBJ1-2	-	TGTGCCAGCAAACAGTCCGAACCGTATGGCTACACCTTC	CASKQSEPYGYTF
-	TRBV5-4	TRBJ2-1	TRBD2	TGTGCCAGCAGCTCAGGGACTACATACAATGAGCAGTTCTTC	CASSSGTTYNEQFF
-	TRBV4-2	TRBJ2-7	TRBD2	TGTGCCAGCAGCCAGGGACTAGCGGACCCTAGCTACGAGCAGTACTTC	CASSQGLADPSYEQYF
-	TRBV11-1	TRBJ1-6	-	TGTGCCAGCAGCGGCGAGGGACGGGGGAATTCACCCCTCCACTTT	CASSGEGRGNSPLHF
-	TRBV10-1	TRBJ2-7	TRBD1	TGCGCCAGCAGCGACGGGACAGGGTTCGAGCAGTACTTC	CASSDGTGFEQYF
few	TRBV18	TRBJ1-6	-	TGTGCCAGCTCACAGGGGCAGGATAATTCACCCCTCCACTTT	CASSQGQDNSPLHF
few	TRBV29-1	TRBJ2-7	-	TGCAGCGTCCTCCTAGGGGCTTACGAGCAGTACTTC	CSVLLGAYEQYF
once	TRBV7-2	TRBJ2-1	TRBD2	TGTGCCAGCAGCTTTTTCGGGAGGGGCCCCAATGAGCAGTTCTTC	CASSFFGRGPNEQFF
-	TRBV5-8	TRBJ2-1	TRBD1	TGTGCCAGCAGCTACTTGGAAGGGACAGGGAGGAATGAGCAGTTCTTC	CASSYLEGTGRNEQFF
-	TRBV5-1	TRBJ1-2	-	TGCGCCAGCAGCTTGAGTAACAGTTATGGCTACACCTTC	CASSLSNSYGYTF
-	TRBV6-5	TRBJ2-7	TRBD2	TGTGCCAGCAGCTACGTTGGCAGCGGGGGCCATTACGAGCAGTACTTC	CASSYVGSGGHYEQYF